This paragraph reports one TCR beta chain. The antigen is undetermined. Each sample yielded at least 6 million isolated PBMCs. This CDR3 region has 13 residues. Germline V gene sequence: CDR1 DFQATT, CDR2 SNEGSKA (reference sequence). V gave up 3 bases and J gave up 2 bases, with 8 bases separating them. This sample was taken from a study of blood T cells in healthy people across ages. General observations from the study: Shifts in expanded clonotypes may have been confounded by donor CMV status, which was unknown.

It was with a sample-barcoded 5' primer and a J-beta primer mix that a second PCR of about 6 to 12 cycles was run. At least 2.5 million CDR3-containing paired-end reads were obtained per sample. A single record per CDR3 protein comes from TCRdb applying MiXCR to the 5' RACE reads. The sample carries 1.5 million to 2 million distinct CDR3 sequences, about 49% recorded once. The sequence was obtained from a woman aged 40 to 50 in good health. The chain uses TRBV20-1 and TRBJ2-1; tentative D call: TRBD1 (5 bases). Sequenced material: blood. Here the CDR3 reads CSARGRAYNEQFF. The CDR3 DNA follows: TGCAGTGCTAGGGGCAGGGCCTACAATGAGCAGTTCTTC.